This T cell receptor beta chain is from a study of early T cells in non-severe SARS-CoV-2 infection. Unique molecular identifiers were affixed to single, distinct cDNA molecules. TCRdb called the 5' RACE reads again in MiXCR, with one record for every CDR3 protein. The repertoire holds about 90,000 distinct CDR3 sequences, with approximately 12% as singletons. Trimming at V came to 6 bases and at J to 7 bases, leaving 5 bases not matched to a gene. Per germline, CDR1 SEHNR and CDR2 FQNEAQ (reference sequence). The CDR3 sequence is 13 residues long. Turning to this clonotype: Its cognate antigen is unknown.

Overall study results and limits: Matching against VDJdb likely underestimated virus-specific expansions, favoring anti-spike CD8.

The source was whole blood, collected at baseline. The source of this sequence is an adult who was a healthcare worker with PCR-confirmed SARS-CoV-2 infection or an uninfected control (not recorded which). This rearrangement joins TRBV7-9 to TRBJ2-1; TRBD1 matches 8 bases. The CDR3 nucleotides are TGTGCCAGCAGTCTCCGACAGGGGAATGAGCAGTTCTTC. Translated, it gives CASSLRQGNEQFF.